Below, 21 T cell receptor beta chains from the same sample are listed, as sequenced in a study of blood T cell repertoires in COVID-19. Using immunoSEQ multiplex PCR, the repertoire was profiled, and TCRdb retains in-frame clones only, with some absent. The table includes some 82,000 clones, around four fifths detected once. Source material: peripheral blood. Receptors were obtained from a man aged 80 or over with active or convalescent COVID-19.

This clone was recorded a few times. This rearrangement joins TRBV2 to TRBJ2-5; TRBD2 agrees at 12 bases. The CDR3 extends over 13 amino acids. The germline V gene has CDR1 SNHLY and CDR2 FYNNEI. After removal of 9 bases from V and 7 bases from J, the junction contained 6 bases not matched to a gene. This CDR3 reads CASELLAGGTQYF. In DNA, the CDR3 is TGTGCCAGTGAGCTACTAGCGGGAGGGACCCAGTACTTC.

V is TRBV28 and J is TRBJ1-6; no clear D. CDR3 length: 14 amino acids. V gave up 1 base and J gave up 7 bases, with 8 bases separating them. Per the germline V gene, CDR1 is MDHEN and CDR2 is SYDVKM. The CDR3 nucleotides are TGTGCCAGCAGTTTATCAATGGCCAATTCACCCCTCCACTTT. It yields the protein CASSLSMANSPLHF.

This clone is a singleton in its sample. The DNA for the CDR3 is TGTGCCACCAGCAGAGGCCGGGGGAGCACAGATACGCAGTATTTT. Its translation is CATSRGRGSTDTQYF. The chain employs TRBV15 and TRBJ2-3; weak D call: TRBD2 (6 bases). The CDR3 runs to 15 residues. Per germline, CDR1 LNHNV and CDR2 YYDKDF (reference sequence). The germline V and J ends were trimmed by 1 base and 0 bases, with 8 bases remaining between them.

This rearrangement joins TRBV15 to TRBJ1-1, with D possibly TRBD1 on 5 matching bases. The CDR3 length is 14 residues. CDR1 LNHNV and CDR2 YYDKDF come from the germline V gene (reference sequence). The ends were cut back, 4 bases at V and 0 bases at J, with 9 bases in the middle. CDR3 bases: TGTGCCACCAGCACTCGACAGATGAACACTGAAGCTTTCTTT. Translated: CATSTRQMNTEAFF.

The CDR3 nucleotides are TGTGCCAGCAGACAGGGGCTAGCATCCTACAATGAGCAGTTCTTC. This translates into CASRQGLASYNEQFF. The chain links TRBV11-2 to TRBJ2-1; 7 nucleotides agree with TRBD1. The CDR3 runs to 15 residues. The V and J ends lost 6 bases and 1 base, in that order; junction bases with no gene match: 6. Germline V gives CDR1 SGHAT, CDR2 FQNNGV.

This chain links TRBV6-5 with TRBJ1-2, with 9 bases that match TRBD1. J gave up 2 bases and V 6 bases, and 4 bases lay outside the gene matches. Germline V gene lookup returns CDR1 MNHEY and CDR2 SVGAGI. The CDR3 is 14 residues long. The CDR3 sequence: CASSRDRVNYGYTF. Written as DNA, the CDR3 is TGTGCCAGCAGCCGGGACAGGGTAAACTATGGCTACACCTTC.

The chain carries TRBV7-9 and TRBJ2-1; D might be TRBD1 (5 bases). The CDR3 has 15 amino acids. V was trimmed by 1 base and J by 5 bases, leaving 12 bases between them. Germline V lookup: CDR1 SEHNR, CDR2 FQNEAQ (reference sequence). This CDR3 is CASSLGQGPHNEQFF. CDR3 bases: TGTGCCAGCAGCTTAGGTCAGGGCCCCCACAATGAGCAGTTCTTC.

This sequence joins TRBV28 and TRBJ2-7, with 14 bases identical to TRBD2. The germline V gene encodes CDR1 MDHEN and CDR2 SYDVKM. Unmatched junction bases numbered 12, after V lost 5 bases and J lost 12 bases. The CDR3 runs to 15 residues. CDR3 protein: CASSHWTSGRSRWYF. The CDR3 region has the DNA TGTGCCAGCAGTCATTGGACTAGCGGGAGGTCGAGGTGGTACTTC. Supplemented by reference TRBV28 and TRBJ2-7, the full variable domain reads DVKVTQSSRYLVKRTGEKVFLECVQDMDHENMFWYRQDPGLGLRLIYFSYDVKMKEKGDIPEGYSVSREKKERFSLILESASTNQTSMYLCASSHWTSGRSRWYFGPGTRLTVT.

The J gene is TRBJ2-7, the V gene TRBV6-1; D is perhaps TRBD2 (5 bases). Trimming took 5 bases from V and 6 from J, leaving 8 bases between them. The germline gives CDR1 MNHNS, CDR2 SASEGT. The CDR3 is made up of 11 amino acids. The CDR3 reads CASSSGVEQYF. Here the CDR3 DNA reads TGTGCCAGCAGTTCCGGGGTCGAGCAGTACTTC.

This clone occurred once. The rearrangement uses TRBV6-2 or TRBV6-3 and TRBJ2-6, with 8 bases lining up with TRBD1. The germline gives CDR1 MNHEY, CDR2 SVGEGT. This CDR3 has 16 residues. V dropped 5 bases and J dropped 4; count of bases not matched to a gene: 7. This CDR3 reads CASSKRTGPGANVLTF. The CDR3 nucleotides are TGTGCCAGCAGTAAACGGACAGGGCCAGGGGCCAACGTCCTGACTTTC.

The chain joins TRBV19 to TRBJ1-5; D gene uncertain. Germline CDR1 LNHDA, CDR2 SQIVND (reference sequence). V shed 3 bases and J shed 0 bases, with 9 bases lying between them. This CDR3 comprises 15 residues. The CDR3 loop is CASSMAVYSNQPQHF. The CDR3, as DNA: TGTGCCAGTAGTATGGCGGTTTATAGCAATCAGCCCCAGCATTTT.

CDR3 DNA: TGTGCCAGCAGCGTAGTGGGAACTAGCGGGTCCCACTCCTACAATGAGCAGTTCTTC. It translates to CASSVVGTSGSHSYNEQFF. The rearrangement uses TRBV9 and TRBJ2-1; 9 nucleotides agree with TRBD2. The CDR3 consists of 19 residues. V shed 0 bases and J 0 bases; nucleotides not matched to a gene: 10. Per the germline V gene, CDR1 is SGDLS and CDR2 is YYNGEE.

This CDR3 reads CASSFERATYEQYF. CDR3 coding DNA: TGTGCCAGCAGCTTTGAGCGGGCGACCTACGAGCAGTACTTC. The chain carries TRBV7-8 and TRBJ2-7, with TRBD2 as a possible D gene (6 bases). This CDR3 region has 14 residues. The V gene lost 3 bases and the J gene lost 2 bases, with 11 bases spanning the gap. Germline CDR1 reads SGHVS; CDR2 reads FQNEAQ.

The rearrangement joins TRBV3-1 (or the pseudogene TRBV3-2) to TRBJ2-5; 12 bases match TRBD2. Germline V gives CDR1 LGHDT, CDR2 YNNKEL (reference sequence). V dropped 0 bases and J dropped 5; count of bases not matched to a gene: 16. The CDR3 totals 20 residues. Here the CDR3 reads CASSQEVWASGGEWEETQYF. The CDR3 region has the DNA TGTGCCAGCAGCCAAGAGGTGTGGGCTAGCGGGGGGGAGTGGGAGGAGACCCAGTACTTC.

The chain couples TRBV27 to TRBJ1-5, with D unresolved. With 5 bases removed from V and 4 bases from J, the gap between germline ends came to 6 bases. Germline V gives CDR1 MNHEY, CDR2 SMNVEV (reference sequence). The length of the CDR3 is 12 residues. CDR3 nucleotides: TGTGCCAGCAGTAGCGCTAATCAGCCCCAGCATTTT. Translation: CASSSANQPQHF.

DNA of the CDR3: TGTGCCTGGAGTATAGCAAACACCATATATTTT. Its protein product is CAWSIANTIYF. The chain uses TRBV30 and TRBJ1-3; no clear D. Per germline, CDR1 GTSNPN and CDR2 SVGIG (reference sequence). Trimming took 2 bases from V and 6 from J, leaving 5 bases between them. This CDR3 comprises 11 residues.

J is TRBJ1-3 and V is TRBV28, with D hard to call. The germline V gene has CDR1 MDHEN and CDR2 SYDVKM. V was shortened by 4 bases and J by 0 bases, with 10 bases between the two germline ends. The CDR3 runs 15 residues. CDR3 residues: CASSSPRPSGNTIYF. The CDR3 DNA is TGTGCCAGCAGTTCCCCGAGGCCCTCTGGAAACACCATATATTTT.

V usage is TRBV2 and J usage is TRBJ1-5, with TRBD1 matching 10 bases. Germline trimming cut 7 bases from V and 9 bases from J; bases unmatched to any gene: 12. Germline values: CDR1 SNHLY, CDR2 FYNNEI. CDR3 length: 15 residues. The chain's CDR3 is CASNRGTGAKRPQHF. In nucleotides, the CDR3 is TGTGCCAGCAACCGGGGGACAGGGGCGAAAAGGCCCCAGCATTTT.

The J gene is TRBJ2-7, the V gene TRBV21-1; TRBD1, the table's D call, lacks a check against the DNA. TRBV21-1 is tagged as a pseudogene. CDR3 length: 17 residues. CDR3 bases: TGTGCCAGCAGTACAGGATCGACGGGTGGTCAGGCCTACGAGCAGTACTTC. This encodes CASSTGSTGGQAYEQYF.

The chain's CDR3 is CASSFLSPGGETQYF. In DNA, the CDR3 is TGTGCCAGCAGCTTTTTGTCTCCCGGGGGAGAGACCCAGTACTTC. The gene calls are TRBV5-5 and TRBJ2-5, with D possibly being TRBD2 (6 bases). This CDR3 region has 15 residues. V was cut by 2 bases and J by 4 bases, with 15 bases left in between. Per germline, CDR1 SGHKS and CDR2 YYEKEE (reference sequence). The full variable domain, its missing parts supplied by reference TRBV5-5 and TRBJ2-5, is DAGVTQSPTHLIKTRGQQVTLRCSPISGHKSVSWYQQVLGQGPQFIFQYYEKEERGRGNFPDRFSARQFPNYSSELNVNALLLGDSALYLCASSFLSPGGETQYFGPGTRLLVL.

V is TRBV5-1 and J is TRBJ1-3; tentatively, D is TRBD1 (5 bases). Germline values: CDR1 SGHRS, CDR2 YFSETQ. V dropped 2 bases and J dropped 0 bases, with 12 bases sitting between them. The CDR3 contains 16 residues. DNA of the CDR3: TGCGCCAGCAGCTTAACAGGTCCTGACTCTGGAAACACCATATATTTT. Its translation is CASSLTGPDSGNTIYF.